One sample yielded the 8 T cell receptor beta chains listed below, sequenced in a study of blood T cell repertoires in COVID-19. Produced via immunoSEQ multiplex PCR; TCRdb's table is partial and in-frame only. The sample lists 650,000 to 800,000 clones; 90% were seen once. The sample taken for sequencing was peripheral blood. Receptors originate from a young woman with acute or convalescent COVID-19.

The chain employs TRBV6-2 or TRBV6-3 and TRBJ2-7; a possible D gene is TRBD2 (5 bases). V was cut by 2 bases and J by 9 bases, with 11 bases left in between. This CDR3 has 12 amino acids. Germline lookup yields CDR1 MNHEY and CDR2 SVGEGT. The CDR3 region has the DNA TGTGCCAGCAGTTACGGAGGTGTCGCGCAGTACTTC. Its translation: CASSYGGVAQYF.

The rearrangement joins TRBV5-4 to TRBJ2-5; 9 bases line up with TRBD2. CDR3 length equals 17 residues. CDR1 SGHNT and CDR2 YYREEE come from the germline V gene (reference sequence). After removal of 4 bases from V and 0 bases from J, the junction contained 10 bases not matched to a gene. The CDR3 loop reads CASSRSRAGGNQETQYF. The DNA for the CDR3 is TGTGCCAGCAGCCGGAGCCGGGCGGGGGGGAACCAAGAGACCCAGTACTTC.

The rearrangement links TRBV6-2 or TRBV6-3 to TRBJ2-2; 7 bases fit TRBD1. V lost 1 base, J lost 5 bases, and 7 bases stayed unmatched. Germline V lookup: CDR1 MNHEY, CDR2 SVGEGT. This CDR3 comprises 16 residues. CDR3 nucleotide sequence: TGTGCCAGCAGTTACTTTGACAGGGATTCGACCGGGGAGCTGTTTTTT. It encodes CASSYFDRDSTGELFF.

The V and J genes are TRBV13 and TRBJ1-5, with 9 bases identical to TRBD1. The CDR3 loop spans 16 amino acids. J gave up 6 bases and V 0 bases, and 6 bases lay outside the gene matches. Germline CDR1 PRHDT, CDR2 FYEKMQ (reference sequence). CDR3 sequence reads: CASSLGNDRGSQPQHF. In DNA form, the CDR3 reads TGTGCCAGCAGCTTAGGAAACGACAGGGGGAGTCAGCCCCAGCATTTT.

This chain links TRBV24-1 with TRBJ2-5; the D gene is possibly TRBD2 (5 bases). The germline gives CDR1 KGHDR, CDR2 SFDVKD. V shed 1 base and J shed 10 bases, with 9 bases lying between them. This CDR3 has 12 residues. The CDR3 sequence is CATSDLRENQYF. The CDR3 DNA sequence: TGTGCCACCAGTGATTTACGGGAAAACCAGTACTTC.

This clone was seen a few times. The genes are TRBV5-1 and TRBJ1-4, with a possible D match to TRBD1 (6 bases). Trimming took 5 bases from V and 5 from J, leaving 13 bases between them. The CDR3 runs 14 residues. Germline V gives CDR1 SGHRS, CDR2 YFSETQ. CDR3 coding DNA: TGCGCCAGCAGAAGACAGGACCCAAATGAAAAACTGTTTTTT. It translates to CASRRQDPNEKLFF.

The chain joins TRBV6-5 to TRBJ1-2; 9 nucleotides match TRBD1. This CDR3 region has 16 residues. CDR1 and CDR2 (germline): MNHEY, SVGAGI. With 0 bases clipped from V and 5 bases from J, the junction kept 7 bases outside the gene matches. The CDR3 bases are TGTGCCAGCAGTTACTCATCGGGACAGGGACGGTATGGCTACACCTTC. The encoded protein is CASSYSSGQGRYGYTF.

The genes are TRBV19 and TRBJ1-2; TRBD1 might be the D (6 bases). The CDR3 spans 15 residues. Per germline, CDR1 LNHDA and CDR2 SQIVND (reference sequence). V was clipped by 4 bases and J by 2 bases, with 14 bases between them. CDR3 sequence (DNA): TGTGCCAGTAGTACCGAGGGGGGGCCCAACTATGGCTACACCTTC. Translating it yields CASSTEGGPNYGYTF.